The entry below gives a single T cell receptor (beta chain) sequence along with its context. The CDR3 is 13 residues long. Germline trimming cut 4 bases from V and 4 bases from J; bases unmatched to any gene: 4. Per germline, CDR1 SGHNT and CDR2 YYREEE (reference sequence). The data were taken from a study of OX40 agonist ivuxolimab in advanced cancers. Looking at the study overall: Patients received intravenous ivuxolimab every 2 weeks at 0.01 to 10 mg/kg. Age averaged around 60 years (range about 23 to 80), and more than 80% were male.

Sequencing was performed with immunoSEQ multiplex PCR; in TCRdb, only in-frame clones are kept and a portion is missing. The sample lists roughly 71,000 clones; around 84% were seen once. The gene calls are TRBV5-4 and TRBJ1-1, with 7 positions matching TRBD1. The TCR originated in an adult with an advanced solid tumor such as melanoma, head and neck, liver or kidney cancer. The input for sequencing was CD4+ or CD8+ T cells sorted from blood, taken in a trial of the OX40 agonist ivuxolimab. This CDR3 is CASSPPGGTEAFF. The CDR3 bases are TGTGCCAGCAGCCCCCCAGGGGGCACTGAAGCTTTCTTT.